The 23 T cell receptor beta chains given below trace back to one sample, sequenced in a study of radiation and T cells in renal cell carcinoma. Time point in this sample: blood 4 weeks post-SBRT, at nephrectomy. Treatment noted: 15 Gy SBRT to primary tumor, nephrectomy 4 weeks later. Some clones are missing from TCRdb's copy, which holds only in-frame ones; the method was immunoSEQ multiplex PCR. The sample includes roughly 160,000 clones, about nine tenths of them seen just once. Sequences were derived from blood, sampled from a patient whose treatment included radiotherapy and nephrectomy. These receptors were obtained from a woman aged 45-65 years with renal cell carcinoma.

The V and J genes are TRBV7-2 and TRBJ2-7; D perhaps matches TRBD1 (5 bases). CDR1 SGHTA and CDR2 FQGNSA come from the germline V gene. Trimming left V 1 base short and J 4 bases short, with 17 bases between. This CDR3 comprises 16 residues. This chain's CDR3 is CASSLGRAGQGYEQYF. The CDR3 region has the DNA TGTGCCAGCAGCTTAGGAAGGGCAGGGCAGGGTTACGAGCAGTACTTC.

The chain couples TRBV5-1 to TRBJ2-3; possibly TRBD1 for D (6 bases). Trimming cost V 0 bases and J 2 bases, with 13 bases left between them. CDR1 and CDR2 (germline): SGHRS, YFSETQ. CDR3 size: 16 residues. CDR3 coding DNA: TGCGCCAGCAGCTTGGAGCCGGACAGAACCACAGATACGCAGTATTTT. Its translation is CASSLEPDRTTDTQYF.

J is TRBJ1-6 and V is TRBV2; no firm D call. Germline lookup yields CDR1 SNHLY and CDR2 FYNNEI. V lost 1 base to trimming and J lost 7 bases, with 14 bases between them. This CDR3 has 16 amino acids. CDR3 DNA: TGTGCCAGCAGTGAAGGTCCGGGCAGTCTCAATTCACCCCTCCACTTT. This codes for CASSEGPGSLNSPLHF. The variable domain in full, with the rest retrieved from reference TRBV2 and TRBJ1-6, is EPEVTQTPSHQVTQMGQEVILRCVPISNHLYFYWYRQILGQKVEFLVSFYNNEISEKSEIFDDQFSVERPDGSNFTLKIRSTKLEDSAMYFCASSEGPGSLNSPLHFGNGTRLTVT.

V gene TRBV2 combines with J gene TRBJ2-5; possibly TRBD2 for D (5 bases). This CDR3 is 13 amino acids long. Trimming left V 6 bases short and J 5 bases short, with 13 bases between. Germline CDR1 is SNHLY and CDR2 is FYNNEI. The CDR3 sequence is CASSPNGVETQYF. The CDR3 DNA sequence: TGTGCCAGCAGCCCTAACGGGGTGGAGACCCAGTACTTC.

The chain has TRBV6-6 and TRBJ2-2; 10 bases agree with TRBD1. Germline trimming cut 6 bases from V and 3 bases from J; bases unmatched to any gene: 7. This CDR3 has 16 amino acids. The germline gives CDR1 MNHNY, CDR2 SVGAGI (reference sequence). The CDR3 here is CASRRQGARHTGELFF. DNA of the CDR3: TGTGCCAGCAGGCGACAGGGGGCGCGGCACACCGGGGAGCTGTTTTTT.

J is TRBJ1-5 and V is TRBV7-9, with TRBD1 matching 9 bases. CDR1 is SEHNR, CDR2 FQNEAQ, per germline (reference sequence). This CDR3 is 15 amino acids long. Unmatched junction bases numbered 3, after V lost 5 bases and J lost 1 base. The CDR3 sequence: CASSRTGESNQPQHF. The DNA for the CDR3 is TGTGCCAGCAGCCGGACAGGGGAGAGCAATCAGCCCCAGCATTTT.

This sequence joins TRBV6-1 and TRBJ2-3; no reliable D call. The V end lost 3 bases, the J end lost 2 bases, and 12 bases lay between the germline ends. This CDR3 has 15 amino acids. Germline values: CDR1 MNHNS, CDR2 SASEGT. CDR3 region: CASSEAGPLTDTQYF. DNA of the CDR3: TGTGCCAGCAGTGAGGCAGGACCCCTCACAGATACGCAGTATTTT.

The V call is TRBV6-1, the J call TRBJ2-7; possibly TRBD1 for D (6 bases). V was shortened by 11 bases and J by 2 bases, with 13 bases between the two germline ends. Germline CDR1 and CDR2: MNHNS and SASEGT. CDR3 length: 12 residues. In DNA, the CDR3 is TGTGCCGCCCAAGGGACAACCTACGAGCAGTACTTC. The encoded protein is CAAQGTTYEQYF.

The J gene is TRBJ2-3, the V gene TRBV5-1; 9 positions match TRBD2. The trim removed 0 bases at V and 1 base at J, leaving 6 bases unmatched. The CDR3 loop spans 17 amino acids. CDR1 and CDR2 from the germline V gene are SGHRS and YFSETQ. The CDR3 DNA follows: TGCGCCAGCAGCTTGGAACTAGCGGGTATTCGCACAGATACGCAGTATTTT. It codes for CASSLELAGIRTDTQYF.

The chain combines TRBV7-2 with TRBJ2-1, with TRBD1 matching 9 bases. The CDR3 covers 15 residues. V lost 5 bases, J lost 6 bases, and 8 bases stayed unmatched. Looked up from germline, CDR1 is SGHTA and CDR2 is FQGNSA. CDR3 DNA sequence: TGTGCCAGCAGCATGACAGGGGGTTTGCCCAATGAGCAGTTCTTC. Protein sequence: CASSMTGGLPNEQFF.

The V gene is TRBV28, the J gene TRBJ1-1, with D perhaps matching TRBD1 (5 bases). Trimming took 8 bases from V and 1 from J, leaving 17 bases between them. The length of the CDR3 is 15 residues. CDR1 MDHEN and CDR2 SYDVKM come from the germline V gene. The CDR3 DNA follows: TGTGCCAGCCCCCCTTCCAGGGTCCCGAACACTGAAGCTTTCTTT. Translation: CASPPSRVPNTEAFF.

V gene TRBV11-2 combines with J gene TRBJ2-5, with TRBD1 as a possible D gene (5 bases). Trimming took off 0 bases at V and 0 bases at J, with 20 bases between the two ends. The germline V gene encodes CDR1 SGHAT and CDR2 FQNNGV. The CDR3 has 19 residues. The CDR3 nucleotides are TGTGCCAGCAGCTTAGATAACGCTGGGCTGGCCAGGGACCAAGAGACCCAGTACTTC. This codes for CASSLDNAGLARDQETQYF.

This CDR3 reads CASSQATGTDFYEQYF. DNA of the CDR3: TGTGCCAGCAGCCAAGCTACCGGGACAGATTTCTACGAGCAGTACTTC. The V gene is TRBV4-2, the J gene TRBJ2-7; TRBD1 aligns across 7 bases. Germline V gene sequence: CDR1 LGHNA, CDR2 YNFKEQ. The junction had 9 bases not matched to a gene; V was cut back by 1 base and J by 3 bases. The CDR3 is 16 amino acids.

The chain has TRBV5-1 and TRBJ2-7; the D call may be TRBD1 or TRBD2 (5 bases each). V shed 0 bases and J shed 5 bases, with 15 bases lying between them. This CDR3 region has 15 residues. Per the germline V gene, CDR1 is SGHRS and CDR2 is YFSETQ. The CDR3 DNA reads TGCGCCAGCAGCTTGGAGGGGTCTAGCTCAGACGAGCAGTACTTC. It is translated as CASSLEGSSSDEQYF.

This clone was recorded only once. V is TRBV18 and J is TRBJ2-2; unclear D gene. Germline-derived CDR1 and CDR2 are KGHSH and LQKENI. With 3 bases removed from V and 7 bases from J, the gap between germline ends came to 9 bases. The CDR3 totals 13 residues. For the CDR3, the DNA is TGTGCCAGCTCACCGTCCCTAGGCGGGGAGCTGTTTTTT. This translates into CASSPSLGGELFF.

The chain uses TRBV29-1 and TRBJ1-1; D possibly corresponds to TRBD1 (5 bases). The CDR3 length is 14 residues. Germline-derived CDR1 and CDR2 are SQVTM and ANQGSEA. Trimming took off 3 bases at V and 0 bases at J, with 11 bases between the two ends. The CDR3 reads CSVDRAGMNTEAFF. The CDR3 DNA sequence: TGCAGCGTTGATCGTGCAGGGATGAACACTGAAGCTTTCTTT.

This chain links TRBV7-2 with TRBJ1-2; 10 bases are shared with TRBD1. The CDR3 loop spans 16 amino acids. The V and J ends lost 0 bases and 7 bases, in that order; junction bases with no gene match: 8. Germline values: CDR1 SGHTA, CDR2 FQGNSA. CDR3 sequence (DNA): TGTGCCAGCAGCTTAGCGGCCGGGACAGGGGTTCGTGGCTACACCTTC. Translation gives CASSLAAGTGVRGYTF.

V gene TRBV7-9 combines with J gene TRBJ2-1, with D unresolved. Germline assignment: CDR1 SEHNR and CDR2 FQNEAQ (reference sequence). The CDR3 sequence is 12 residues long. Trimming left V 5 bases short and J 10 bases short, with 12 bases between. Here the CDR3 DNA reads TGTGCCAGCAGCCCTGATAGCTACGAGCAGTTCTTC. This encodes CASSPDSYEQFF.

This chain links TRBV18 with TRBJ2-7; 7 bases match TRBD1. There are 17 residues in the CDR3. In germline, CDR1 is KGHSH, CDR2 LQKENI. After removal of 1 base from V and 0 bases from J, the junction contained 9 bases not matched to a gene. The CDR3: CASSPRLGDSSSYEQYF. The DNA of the CDR3 is TGTGCCAGCTCACCACGACTGGGGGACAGCAGCTCCTACGAGCAGTACTTC.

This clone was recorded once. V is TRBV6-1 and J is TRBJ1-3; no reliable D call. This CDR3 has 16 residues. The germline V and J ends were trimmed by 0 bases and 0 bases, with 9 bases remaining between them. Germline CDR1 is MNHNS and CDR2 is SASEGT. Here the CDR3 DNA reads TGTGCCAGCAGTGAAGCGCTAGGAAGCTCTGGAAACACCATATATTTT. Encoded protein: CASSEALGSSGNTIYF.

In its sample, this clone was seen once. J is TRBJ1-5 and V is TRBV7-3; TRBD1 agrees at 7 bases. J lost 1 base, V lost 5 bases, and 8 bases had no gene match. There are 16 residues in the CDR3. CDR1 SGHTA and CDR2 FQGTGA come from the germline V gene. In DNA, the CDR3 is TGTGCCAGCAGCCGACAGGGCCCGGGCAGCAATCAGCCCCAGCATTTT. This encodes CASSRQGPGSNQPQHF.

Concerning this clone: Other DNA sequences from this sample encode an identical CDR3 as well. The chain uses TRBV6-6 and TRBJ1-1; 7 positions agree with TRBD1. Germline loops: CDR1 MNHNY, CDR2 SVGAGI (reference sequence). CDR3 size: 14 residues. V dropped 6 bases and J dropped 1; count of bases not matched to a gene: 5. The CDR3 is CASRAGQPNTEAFF. The CDR3 DNA follows: TGTGCCAGCAGAGCGGGACAGCCGAACACTGAAGCTTTCTTT.

V gene TRBV10-3 combines with J gene TRBJ1-2; D not resolved. The CDR3 is made up of 15 amino acids. Germline V gives CDR1 ENHRY, CDR2 SYGVKD. V dropped 4 bases and J dropped 0 bases, with 12 bases sitting between them. The CDR3 is CAISGSALANYGYTF. In DNA form, the CDR3 reads TGTGCCATCAGTGGGTCGGCCCTTGCTAACTATGGCTACACCTTC.